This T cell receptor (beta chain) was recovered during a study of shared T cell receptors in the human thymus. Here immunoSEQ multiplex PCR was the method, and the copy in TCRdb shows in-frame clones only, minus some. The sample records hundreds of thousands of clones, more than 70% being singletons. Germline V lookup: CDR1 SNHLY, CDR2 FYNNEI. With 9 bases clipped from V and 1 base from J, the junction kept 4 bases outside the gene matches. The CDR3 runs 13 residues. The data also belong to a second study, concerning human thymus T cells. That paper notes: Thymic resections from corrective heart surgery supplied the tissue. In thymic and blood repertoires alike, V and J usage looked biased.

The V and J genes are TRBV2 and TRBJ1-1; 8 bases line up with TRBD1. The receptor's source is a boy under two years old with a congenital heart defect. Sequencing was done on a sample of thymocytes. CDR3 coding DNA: TGTGCCAGAAGACAGGGGCCGAACACTGAAGCTTTCTTT. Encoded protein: CARRQGPNTEAFF.